Listed here are 23 T cell receptor beta chains from one sample, sequenced in a study of cytomegalovirus exposure and HLA in healthy donors. It was with 60 Vbeta and 13 Jbeta primers that the PCR ran. Generated by immunoSEQ multiplex PCR, the TCRdb table keeps only in-frame clones and is missing some. The top ten clones hold roughly 1.5% of a sample with 220,000 or so clones, 70% to 85% of them seen once. Sequenced: PBMCs. These receptor sequences come from a man aged 50 to 60 in good health and CMV-seronegative.

V gene TRBV10-3 combines with J gene TRBJ1-5, with D possibly matching TRBD1 (6 bases). The CDR3 is made up of 17 amino acids. Germline V gene sequence: CDR1 ENHRY, CDR2 SYGVKD. Between the trimmed V and J ends, which lost 0 bases and 4 bases, there was a span of 16 bases. The CDR3 region is CAISESIRGADNQPQHF. CDR3 DNA sequence: TGTGCCATCAGTGAGTCTATCCGGGGGGCGGATAATCAGCCCCAGCATTTT.

The chain uses TRBV2 and TRBJ2-1; D might be TRBD1 (6 bases). Germline values: CDR1 SNHLY, CDR2 FYNNEI. The CDR3 has 13 residues. Trimming removed 8 bases from V and 3 bases from J, with 11 bases in between. CDR3 nucleotides: TGTGCCAGCCGGACAGATATCTACAATGAGCAGTTCTTC. Translated: CASRTDIYNEQFF.

The V and J genes are TRBV15 and TRBJ2-1, with 10 bases identical to TRBD1. The J segment lost 9 bases and the V segment lost 2 bases, leaving 10 bases of the junction unmatched. Germline loops: CDR1 LNHNV, CDR2 YYDKDF (reference sequence). CDR3 length equals 16 residues. CDR3 sequence: CATSRNDRGPSGEQFF. As DNA, the CDR3 is TGTGCCACCAGCAGAAATGACAGGGGGCCCTCGGGTGAGCAGTTCTTC.

For the CDR3, the DNA is TGTGCCAGCAGTTTACTGGACAGGCTAAACACTGAAGCTTTCTTT. Its protein product is CASSLLDRLNTEAFF. The chain joins TRBV28 to TRBJ1-1; 7 bases are a match to TRBD1. CDR3 length: 15 amino acids. Trimming took 2 bases from V and 2 from J; bases not matched to a gene: 5. The germline V gene has CDR1 MDHEN and CDR2 SYDVKM.

This clone was recorded only once. This rearrangement joins TRBV18 to TRBJ1-5; no clear D gene. The CDR3 has 12 residues. Trimming shortened V by 5 bases and J by 2 bases, and 4 bases separated the two germline ends. Germline-derived CDR1 and CDR2 are KGHSH and LQKENI. CDR3 loop: CASSGGNQPQHF. The CDR3 DNA sequence: TGTGCCAGCTCAGGAGGCAATCAGCCCCAGCATTTT.

The chain has TRBV10-1 and TRBJ2-1; TRBD1 matches 8 bases. CDR3 length equals 15 residues. In germline, CDR1 is WNHNN, CDR2 SYGVQD (reference sequence). The junction had 9 bases not matched to a gene; V was cut back by 4 bases and J by 7 bases. CDR3 DNA sequence: TGCGCCAGCAGTGTCGAGACAGGGGTCGGGAATGAGCAGTTCTTC. This sequence encodes CASSVETGVGNEQFF.

The chain's CDR3 is CASSQGLDSYEQYF. CDR3 sequence (DNA): TGTGCCAGCAGCCAGGGACTGGACTCCTACGAGCAGTACTTC. V is TRBV7-8 and J is TRBJ2-7; perhaps TRBD2 as D (6 bases). The ends were cut back, 5 bases at V and 0 bases at J, with 11 bases in the middle. CDR3 size: 14 residues. From germline, CDR1 is SGHVS and CDR2 FQNEAQ.

The CDR3 here is CASSSQGVRGYTF. The CDR3 bases are TGTGCCAGCAGCTCGCAGGGTGTGAGGGGCTACACCTTC. The J gene is TRBJ1-2, the V gene TRBV7-9, with TRBD1 as a possible D gene (5 bases). Germline V gives CDR1 SEHNR, CDR2 FQNEAQ (reference sequence). CDR3 length: 13 amino acids. V gave up 4 bases and J gave up 8 bases, with 14 bases separating them.

This clone was seen only once. This chain's CDR3 is CASSSGNYEQYF. The CDR3 region has the DNA TGTGCCAGCAGTTCGGGGAACTACGAGCAGTACTTC. This chain connects TRBV28 to TRBJ2-7, with a tentative D call TRBD2 (5 bases). From germline, CDR1 is MDHEN and CDR2 SYDVKM. The CDR3 contains 12 residues. V dropped 4 bases and J dropped 3 bases, with 7 bases sitting between them.

This chain connects TRBV4-3 to TRBJ2-1; TRBD2 matches at 8 bases. There are 16 residues in the CDR3. V dropped 4 bases and J dropped 4; count of bases not matched to a gene: 9. The germline V gene encodes CDR1 LGHNA and CDR2 YSLEER. In nucleotides, the CDR3 is TGCGCCAGCAGCCCTGGCGGTAGCGGGAATTACAATGAGCAGTTCTTC. It encodes CASSPGGSGNYNEQFF.

This sequence joins TRBV27 and TRBJ2-7; the match to TRBD1 covers 7 bases. CDR3 length equals 11 residues. CDR1 MNHEY and CDR2 SMNVEV come from the germline V gene (reference sequence). The CDR3 sequence is CATQGVVEQYF. Written as DNA, the CDR3 is TGTGCAACCCAGGGGGTGGTCGAGCAGTACTTC.

V gene TRBV28 combines with J gene TRBJ2-2, with D possibly being TRBD2 (6 bases). Trimming took 8 bases from V and 5 from J, leaving 18 bases between them. The CDR3 has 15 residues. Looked up from germline, CDR1 is MDHEN and CDR2 is SYDVKM. The CDR3: CASRPLRELTGELFF. The CDR3 DNA reads as TGTGCCAGCCGCCCCCTACGGGAGCTGACCGGGGAGCTGTTTTTT.

The J gene is TRBJ2-3, the V gene TRBV27; the D gene is possibly TRBD2 (5 bases). The CDR3 is 16 residues long. V was pared by 2 bases and J by 0 bases, with 12 bases between. CDR1 and CDR2 (germline): MNHEY, SMNVEV (reference sequence). CDR3 sequence reads: CASSLLLGLSTDTQYF. DNA for the CDR3: TGTGCCAGCAGTTTACTCCTCGGACTGAGCACAGATACGCAGTATTTT.

This clone showed up just once. The chain joins TRBV11-3 to TRBJ2-5; 7 nucleotides agree with TRBD1. Germline V gives CDR1 SGHNT, CDR2 YENEEA. The CDR3 sequence is 16 residues long. Unmatched junction bases numbered 8, after V lost 1 base and J lost 3 bases. The CDR3 bases are TGTGCCAGCAGCTTAGGGACTTGGACAGGAAAAGAGACCCAGTACTTC. It encodes CASSLGTWTGKETQYF.

The chain couples TRBV6-1 to TRBJ2-1; D perhaps matches TRBD1 (6 bases). This CDR3 comprises 15 residues. The V gene lost 6 bases and the J gene lost 3 bases, with 15 bases spanning the gap. Germline CDR1 and CDR2: MNHNS and SASEGT. Written as DNA, the CDR3 is TGTGCCAGCAGACACACAGGGACGGACTACAATGAGCAGTTCTTC. It specifies CASRHTGTDYNEQFF.

The rearrangement joins TRBV6-5 to TRBJ2-1, with 8 bases aligning to TRBD1. Germline V gene data show CDR1 as MNHEY and CDR2 as SVGAGI. V lost 5 bases and J lost 4; bases outside the gene matches: 7. The CDR3 runs to 15 residues. The CDR3 reads CASSPTGGRYNEQFF. The CDR3 nucleotides are TGTGCCAGCAGTCCTACAGGGGGAAGATACAATGAGCAGTTCTTC.

The chain combines TRBV11-3 with TRBJ2-3, with TRBD2 matching over 7 bases. The germline gives CDR1 SGHNT, CDR2 YENEEA. V was pared by 6 bases and J by 3 bases, with 6 bases of the junction left unmatched. The CDR3 covers 14 residues. The CDR3 loop reads CASSKRDGTDTQYF. For the CDR3, the DNA is TGTGCCAGCAGTAAGCGGGACGGGACAGATACGCAGTATTTT.

CDR3 protein: CASSPGLAGRETGELFF. The CDR3 nucleotides are TGTGCCAGCAGCCCGGGACTAGCGGGCCGGGAGACCGGGGAGCTGTTTTTT. V and J are TRBV5-4 and TRBJ2-2, with 12 bases lining up with TRBD2. The V segment lost 4 bases and the J segment 5 bases; nucleotides outside the gene matches: 9. The CDR3 spans 17 residues. Germline V gene sequence: CDR1 SGHNT, CDR2 YYREEE (reference sequence).

The rearrangement joins TRBV5-1 to TRBJ1-2; no reliable D call. The CDR3 contains 16 residues. CDR1 is SGHRS, CDR2 YFSETQ, per germline. V was clipped by 5 bases and J by 3 bases, with 20 bases between them. In DNA, the CDR3 is TGCGCCAGCAGACGAGACCAGGCAAGCATCTACTATGGCTACACCTTC. It translates to CASRRDQASIYYGYTF.

This clone was observed a few times. DNA of the CDR3: TGTGCCAGCAGTTTCCGCGGGACTACCCAAGAGACCCAGTACTTC. Amino acids: CASSFRGTTQETQYF. V is TRBV27 and J is TRBJ2-5; 7 bases map to TRBD2. V shed 3 bases and J 1 base; nucleotides not matched to a gene: 5. Germline-derived CDR1 and CDR2 are MNHEY and SMNVEV (reference sequence). CDR3 size: 15 residues.

This sequence joins TRBV4-1 and TRBJ2-7, with 9 positions matching TRBD2. The length of the CDR3 is 17 residues. The V and J ends lost 0 bases and 3 bases, in that order; junction bases with no gene match: 9. Looked up from germline, CDR1 is MGHRA and CDR2 is YSYEKL. CDR3 residues: CASSQDSGPSGIYEQYF. The CDR3 DNA reads TGCGCCAGCAGCCAAGATAGTGGGCCTAGCGGGATCTACGAGCAGTACTTC.

CDR3 sequence: CASSLGGEGQETQYF. The CDR3 nucleotides read TGTGCCAGCAGCTTAGGGGGCGAGGGCCAAGAGACCCAGTACTTC. The genes are TRBV5-4 and TRBJ2-5, with 7 bases fitting TRBD1. Germline V gives CDR1 SGHNT, CDR2 YYREEE (reference sequence). The length of the CDR3 is 15 residues. V trimming: 2 bases; J trimming: 1 base; junction bases outside the gene matches: 5.

CDR3 protein: CASSLGRQGGSYEQYF. The DNA of the CDR3 is TGCGCCAGCAGCTTGGGGAGACAGGGAGGAAGCTACGAGCAGTACTTC. This rearrangement joins TRBV5-1 to TRBJ2-7, with a possible D match to TRBD1 (7 bases). The V gene's germline CDR1 is SGHRS and CDR2 YFSETQ. V lost 0 bases and J 3 bases, leaving 16 bases between the germline ends. CDR3 size: 16 residues.